One sample yielded the 16 T cell receptor beta chains listed below, sequenced in a study of shared clonotypes between healthy human individuals. Here immunoSEQ multiplex PCR was the method, and the copy in TCRdb shows in-frame clones only, minus some. Of some 2.4 million clones listed, 80% to 95% are singletons. Sequenced input: naive CD4+ T cells from PBMCs. The subset here: CD45RA+ positively selected. These receptors all come from a man in his late teens or twenties in good health. Some clones in this sample may be carry-over from other donors' samples.

CDR3 DNA: TGTGCCAGCAGCTCAGGACGGCGGGAGTGGGTCTCTAGCACAGATACGCAGTATTTT. Amino acid sequence: CASSSGRREWVSSTDTQYF. V is TRBV7-6 and J is TRBJ2-3; 7 bases fit TRBD2. Germline CDR1 reads SGHVS; CDR2 reads FNYEAQ. Trimming at V came to 4 bases and at J to 0 bases, leaving 16 bases not matched to a gene. This CDR3 is 19 amino acids long.

The chain has TRBV28 and TRBJ2-7; D unclear. The V gene lost 3 bases and the J gene lost 0 bases, with 15 bases spanning the gap. Germline V gene sequence: CDR1 MDHEN, CDR2 SYDVKM. The CDR3 spans 16 residues. CDR3 DNA sequence: TGTGCCAGCAGTTTTGAGGCACTAAAGACCTCCTACGAGCAGTACTTC. It encodes CASSFEALKTSYEQYF.

The V gene is TRBV7-3, the J gene TRBJ2-6; tentatively, D is TRBD2 (6 bases). CDR3 length: 17 residues. Germline values: CDR1 SGHTA, CDR2 FQGTGA. V lost 8 bases and J lost 8, with 25 bases in between. The CDR3 DNA follows: TGTGCCAGCTCCCCTATGGGGCCGGGACTCCCTTCCAACGTCCTGACTTTC. Residues: CASSPMGPGLPSNVLTF.

The rearrangement joins TRBV6-6 to TRBJ1-4; the match to TRBD1 covers 10 bases. Losses at the gene ends were 8 bases for V and 4 bases for J; bases not matched to a gene: 10. The CDR3 runs 16 residues. Germline V gives CDR1 MNHNY, CDR2 SVGAGI (reference sequence). The CDR3, as DNA: TGTGCCAGCCTAGGGACAGGGGCTCCCTATAATGAAAAACTGTTTTTT. Its translation: CASLGTGAPYNEKLFF.

The chain employs TRBV7-9 and TRBJ1-1; D unclear. V was clipped by 5 bases and J by 3 bases, with 16 bases between them. CDR1 and CDR2 (germline): SEHNR, FQNEAQ (reference sequence). CDR3 length: 15 amino acids. The CDR3 DNA follows: TGTGCCAGCAGCCCGGGGTGGGATGGCGACACTGAAGCTTTCTTT. Encoded protein: CASSPGWDGDTEAFF.

The gene calls are TRBV5-1 and TRBJ2-7; D may be TRBD2 (5 bases). The CDR3 totals 15 residues. Looked up from germline, CDR1 is SGHRS and CDR2 is YFSETQ. With 4 bases removed from V and 7 bases from J, the gap between germline ends came to 21 bases. The CDR3 DNA sequence: TGCGCCAGCAGCGTTGGACCGTCAGGTGGGGAGGAGCAGTACTTC. It is translated as CASSVGPSGGEEQYF. Together with reference TRBV5-1 and TRBJ2-7, the CDR3 gives the full variable domain: KAGVTQTPRYLIKTRGQQVTLSCSPISGHRSVSWYQQTPGQGLQFLFEYFSETQRNKGNFPGRFSGRQFSNSRSEMNVSTLELGDSALYLCASSVGPSGGEEQYFGPGTRLTVT.

The gene calls are TRBV28 and TRBJ1-5; D call uncertain. Germline V lookup: CDR1 MDHEN, CDR2 SYDVKM. The CDR3 consists of 14 residues. V was pared by 6 bases and J by 3 bases, with 12 bases between. The CDR3 loop reads CASRAFQDNQPQHF. The CDR3, as DNA: TGTGCCAGCAGAGCTTTCCAGGACAATCAGCCCCAGCATTTT.

The chain joins TRBV4-1 to TRBJ1-2; D possibly corresponds to TRBD1 (5 bases). The V and J ends lost 4 bases and 6 bases respectively, with 18 bases between them. Germline V lookup: CDR1 MGHRA, CDR2 YSYEKL. CDR3 length: 15 residues. As DNA, the CDR3 is TGCGCCAGCAGCCCACCTGGCAGGGAACTGAATGGCTACACCTTC. Translated: CASSPPGRELNGYTF.

The genes are TRBV5-5 and TRBJ1-4; the D gene is possibly TRBD1 (6 bases). Germline-derived CDR1 and CDR2 are SGHKS and YYEKEE (reference sequence). The V gene lost 1 base and the J gene lost 2 bases, with 12 bases spanning the gap. CDR3 length: 16 residues. CDR3 coding DNA: TGTGCCAGCAGCTTGATCGTGGGGGCCACTAATGAAAAACTGTTTTTT. Amino acids: CASSLIVGATNEKLFF.

The chain employs TRBV19 and TRBJ2-3; D remains ambiguous. CDR1 is LNHDA and CDR2 is SQIVND in the germline V gene (reference sequence). With 3 bases removed from V and 2 bases from J, the gap between germline ends came to 15 bases. This CDR3 has 16 residues. The CDR3 sequence: CASSIFGSAPTDTQYF. CDR3 DNA: TGTGCCAGTAGTATTTTTGGGTCGGCTCCCACAGATACGCAGTATTTT.

This clone came up once. This chain links TRBV2 with TRBJ1-4; TRBD1 aligns across 10 bases. The CDR3 length is 16 residues. V lost 4 bases, J lost 5 bases, and 7 bases stayed unmatched. Per germline, CDR1 SNHLY and CDR2 FYNNEI. CDR3 amino acids: CASSAIPGQGNEKLFF. CDR3 nucleotide sequence: TGTGCCAGCAGTGCTATACCGGGACAGGGGAATGAAAAACTGTTTTTT.

Concerning this clone: Other DNA sequences of this sample code for an identical CDR3. The chain joins TRBV5-1 to TRBJ2-6, with D possibly being TRBD2 (5 bases). Trimming left V 5 bases short and J 2 bases short, with 14 bases between. The CDR3 contains 16 residues. Germline V gene data show CDR1 as SGHRS and CDR2 as YFSETQ. Here the CDR3 reads CASSLVTGAGANVLTF. The DNA of the CDR3 is TGCGCCAGCAGTCTTGTAACCGGGGCTGGGGCCAACGTCCTGACTTTC.

The chain recombines TRBV2 with TRBJ2-1; 7 positions match TRBD1. The CDR3 is 15 residues long. The junction had 8 bases not matched to a gene; V was cut back by 3 bases and J by 6 bases. From germline, CDR1 is SNHLY and CDR2 FYNNEI. In DNA form, the CDR3 reads TGTGCCAGCAGTGATAGGGGGCGCTCGGGCAATGAGCAGTTCTTC. Translating gives CASSDRGRSGNEQFF.

This chain joins TRBV2 and TRBJ2-5, with TRBD1 matching 12 bases. Germline assignment: CDR1 SNHLY and CDR2 FYNNEI. The CDR3 contains 15 residues. Unmatched junction bases numbered 6, after V lost 3 bases and J lost 7 bases. The chain's CDR3 is CASSDPGQGAGTQYF. The CDR3 coding sequence is TGTGCCAGCAGTGACCCGGGACAGGGGGCCGGGACCCAGTACTTC. Based on the CDR3 plus reference TRBV2 and TRBJ2-5, the full variable domain is EPEVTQTPSHQVTQMGQEVILRCVPISNHLYFYWYRQILGQKVEFLVSFYNNEISEKSEIFDDQFSVERPDGSNFTLKIRSTKLEDSAMYFCASSDPGQGAGTQYFGPGTRLLVL.

Concerning this clone: Other DNA variants within this sample encode the same CDR3. The rearrangement joins TRBV2 to TRBJ2-7; D is unresolved. In germline, CDR1 is SNHLY, CDR2 FYNNEI. This CDR3 contains 12 residues. V gave up 2 bases and J gave up 4 bases, with 6 bases separating them. CDR3 bases: TGTGCCAGCAGTGAAAGAACTTACGAGCAGTACTTC. This codes for CASSERTYEQYF.

The chain couples TRBV28 to TRBJ1-2; a weak D match, TRBD1 (6 bases). The CDR3 is 13 amino acids. Deletions cut 10 bases from V and 3 bases from J, with 15 bases between. Germline CDR1 is MDHEN and CDR2 is SYDVKM. CDR3 nucleotides: TGTGCCATCGAAAGAGGGGGAGACTATGGCTACACCTTC. It yields the protein CAIERGGDYGYTF.